The rows below give T cell receptor beta chains drawn from one sample of a study of tumor-infiltrating lymphocytes in primary liver carcinoma. TCRdb independently ran MiXCR on the multiplex PCR reads; one entry per CDR3 protein. This sample has 84,000 or so distinct CDR3 sequences, with roughly 72% found just once. The source material was liver tumor tissue from sampling region 1. These receptors came from a man aged 40-55 years with primary liver carcinoma and hepatitis B virus infection. The CDR3 runs from the conserved cysteine through the conserved F or W. A D gene is named only where the DNA matches it firmly. Clone size is stated in some rows and not others, as once, few, many or a class when expanded.

v_call: TRBV6-6; clone_size: many; j_call: TRBJ2-1; d_call: NA; cdr3_nt: TGTGCCAGCAGTTATGTGGGCAATGAGCAGTTCTTC; cdr3_aa: CASSYVGNEQFF
v_call: TRBV11-2; clone_size: NA; j_call: TRBJ2-7; d_call: NA; cdr3_nt: TGTGCCAGCAGCTCAGTTTGCACGTCCTACGAGCAGAACTTC; cdr3_aa: CASSSVCTSYEQNF
v_call: TRBV20-1; clone_size: NA; j_call: TRBJ1-2; d_call: TRBD1; cdr3_nt: TGCAGTGCTGGAGCGGGCGGGACAGGCCATGGCTACACCTTC; cdr3_aa: CSAGAGGTGHGYTF
v_call: TRBV12-3/TRBV12-4; clone_size: NA; j_call: TRBJ2-7; d_call: TRBD1; cdr3_nt: TGTGCCAGCAACCGTACAGGGGGGTTCTCCTACGAGCAGTACTTC; cdr3_aa: CASNRTGGFSYEQYF
v_call: TRBV5-1; clone_size: NA; j_call: TRBJ2-1; d_call: TRBD2; cdr3_nt: TGCGTCAGCAGCCCCACCGGGACTAGCGGGAGGGCCTCCTACAATGAGCAGTCCTTC; cdr3_aa: CVSSPTGTSGRASYNEQSF
v_call: TRBV11-2; clone_size: NA; j_call: TRBJ2-5; d_call: NA; cdr3_nt: TGTGCCAGCAGATCTCGGGACTCGGCCCACCAGGTGACCCAGTACTTC; cdr3_aa: CASRSRDSAHQVTQYF
v_call: TRBV28; clone_size: NA; j_call: TRBJ1-1; d_call: NA; cdr3_nt: TGTGCCAACAGCCCCGGGGCTGAGGCTTTCTTT; cdr3_aa: CANSPGAEAFF
v_call: TRBV27; clone_size: NA; j_call: TRBJ2-2; d_call: NA; cdr3_nt: TGTGCCAGCAGTCTTTACACCGGGGAGCTGTTCTTT; cdr3_aa: CASSLYTGELFF
v_call: TRBV19; clone_size: NA; j_call: TRBJ2-1; d_call: NA; cdr3_nt: TGTGCCACTAGAAGGCAGAGTGAGCTGTTCTTC; cdr3_aa: CATRRQSELFF
v_call: TRBV11-2; clone_size: NA; j_call: TRBJ2-3; d_call: NA; cdr3_nt: TGTGCCAACAGCTTTCAGGCTTCTAGTACAGATACGCAGTATTTC; cdr3_aa: CANSFQASSTDTQYF
v_call: TRBV28; clone_size: many; j_call: TRBJ1-1; d_call: NA; cdr3_nt: TGTGCCAGCACCTCGGACGGAGGGAACACTGAAGCTTTCTTT; cdr3_aa: CASTSDGGNTEAFF
v_call: TRBV6-5; clone_size: many; j_call: TRBJ2-3; d_call: NA; cdr3_nt: TGTGCCAGCAGTGCCACGTCCGCTAGCACAGATACGCAGTATTTT; cdr3_aa: CASSATSASTDTQYF
v_call: TRBV11-1; clone_size: once; j_call: TRBJ2-7; d_call: NA; cdr3_nt: TGTGCCGGCAGCTTAAGAACGCCCTACGAGCAGTGCTTC; cdr3_aa: CAGSLRTPYEQCF
v_call: TRBV18; clone_size: NA; j_call: TRBJ2-1; d_call: NA; cdr3_nt: TGTGCCAGCTCACCAACGACAGATTTAGAGCAGTTCTTC; cdr3_aa: CASSPTTDLEQFF
v_call: TRBV5-1; clone_size: NA; j_call: TRBJ2-6; d_call: NA; cdr3_nt: TGCGCCAGCAGCGGCGGGCTTACCTCTGGGGCCAACTCCCTGACTTTC; cdr3_aa: CASSGGLTSGANSLTF
v_call: TRBV11-2; clone_size: NA; j_call: TRBJ2-5; d_call: TRBD2; cdr3_nt: TGTGCCAGCAGCTTAGATGTCCCGAGCCCACTAGCGGGAGGTCGAGAGATCCAGTACTTC; cdr3_aa: CASSLDVPSPLAGGREIQYF
v_call: TRBV30; clone_size: NA; j_call: TRBJ2-7; d_call: NA; cdr3_nt: TGTGCCTGGATCCGGAGACCCCACTATGAGCAGTACTTC; cdr3_aa: CAWIRRPHYEQYF
v_call: TRBV29-1; clone_size: NA; j_call: TRBJ2-7; d_call: TRBD1; cdr3_nt: TGCAGCGTTAGCGTACTTTCCGGGACAGGGGGCGTCGAGCAGTACTTC; cdr3_aa: CSVSVLSGTGGVEQYF
v_call: TRBV6-6; clone_size: NA; j_call: TRBJ2-7; d_call: NA; cdr3_nt: TGTGCCACCAGTCACGTGGGGGTCGAGCAGTACTTC; cdr3_aa: CATSHVGVEQYF
v_call: TRBV11-2; clone_size: NA; j_call: TRBJ2-5; d_call: TRBD2; cdr3_nt: TGTGTCAGTAGCGTCGCGGCGACTAGCTTAGAGACCCAGTACTTC; cdr3_aa: CVSSVAATSLETQYF
v_call: TRBV6-2/TRBV6-3; clone_size: NA; j_call: TRBJ2-7; d_call: NA; cdr3_nt: TGTGCCAGCACCAGGACTTATTCCTACGAGCAGTATTTC; cdr3_aa: CASTRTYSYEQYF
v_call: TRBV6-5; clone_size: NA; j_call: TRBJ2-2; d_call: NA; cdr3_nt: TGTGCCAGCAGTTACGCAGTGGACGACATCCGGGAGCTGTTTTTT; cdr3_aa: CASSYAVDDIRELFF
v_call: TRBV11-1; clone_size: NA; j_call: TRBJ1-6; d_call: NA; cdr3_nt: TGTGCCAGCAGGCTTGACGGGGGGAATTCAACCCTCCACTTT; cdr3_aa: CASRLDGGNSTLHF
v_call: TRBV19; clone_size: NA; j_call: TRBJ1-1; d_call: NA; cdr3_nt: TGTGCCAGTAGTCTGGGGTCTCGGGGTGAAGCTTTCTTT; cdr3_aa: CASSLGSRGEAFF
v_call: TRBV12-3/TRBV12-4; clone_size: NA; j_call: TRBJ1-2; d_call: NA; cdr3_nt: TGTGCCAGGAATCGCGAGGAGAACTATGGTTACACCTTC; cdr3_aa: CARNREENYGYTF
v_call: TRBV29-1; clone_size: NA; j_call: TRBJ1-1; d_call: NA; cdr3_nt: TGCAGCGTTGACAGGGGCTGGGGTGGTTGGACAGAAGCTTCCTTT; cdr3_aa: CSVDRGWGGWTEASF
v_call: TRBV5-4; clone_size: NA; j_call: TRBJ2-5; d_call: TRBD1; cdr3_nt: TGTGCCAGCAGTCGGACAGGGGGCAGGGAGACCCTGCACTTC; cdr3_aa: CASSRTGGRETLHF
v_call: TRBV10-3; clone_size: NA; j_call: TRBJ2-5; d_call: TRBD2; cdr3_nt: TGTGTCATCAGCGGGACTAGCGGAGGGAAAAGTCTAGGGACCCAGTACTTC; cdr3_aa: CVISGTSGGKSLGTQYF
v_call: TRBV11-2; clone_size: NA; j_call: TRBJ2-3; d_call: TRBD1; cdr3_nt: TGTGACGGCAGCTTTCGGGACAGCACAGATACACAGTATTTT; cdr3_aa: CDGSFRDSTDTQYF
v_call: TRBV11-2; clone_size: once; j_call: TRBJ2-7; d_call: TRBD2; cdr3_nt: TGTGCCAGCAGCTTATCCGTTGGACTAGCGGGTTTCCCTTTCTACGAGCAGTACTTC; cdr3_aa: CASSLSVGLAGFPFYEQYF
v_call: TRBV4-2; clone_size: once; j_call: TRBJ2-7; d_call: NA; cdr3_nt: TGTGCCAGCAGCCAAGCAGGTTCCCCCCGGTGGTCTGGTAGGCAGTACTTC; cdr3_aa: CASSQAGSPRWSGRQYF
v_call: TRBV24-1; clone_size: NA; j_call: TRBJ2-2; d_call: NA; cdr3_nt: TGTGCCACCAGTCTGACAGTCCCTCCCGGGAAGCTGTTTTTT; cdr3_aa: CATSLTVPPGKLFF
v_call: TRBV6-1; clone_size: NA; j_call: TRBJ2-3; d_call: NA; cdr3_nt: TGTACCAGTACCTACGGGACCCTCACAGATACGCAGTATTTT; cdr3_aa: CTSTYGTLTDTQYF
v_call: TRBV10-2; clone_size: once; j_call: TRBJ1-6; d_call: TRBD1; cdr3_nt: TGCGCCAGCAGCGAGCAGGGGGCTAGGAATTCACCCCTCCACTTT; cdr3_aa: CASSEQGARNSPLHF
v_call: TRBV12-3/TRBV12-4; clone_size: NA; j_call: TRBJ2-6; d_call: NA; cdr3_nt: TGTGCCAGCAGTAACGGGACCCAGCTTTCTGGGGCCAAAGTCCTGACTTTC; cdr3_aa: CASSNGTQLSGAKVLTF
v_call: TRBV11-2; clone_size: NA; j_call: TRBJ2-5; d_call: NA; cdr3_nt: TGTGTCATCAGATCCCGGAACTCGGCCCACCAAGAGACCCAGTACTTC; cdr3_aa: CVIRSRNSAHQETQYF
v_call: TRBV6-2/TRBV6-3; clone_size: many; j_call: TRBJ2-2; d_call: NA; cdr3_nt: TGTGCCAGCAGTTATGCGCGGCGGCTGAACACCGGGGAGCTGTTTTTT; cdr3_aa: CASSYARRLNTGELFF
v_call: TRBV28; clone_size: once; j_call: TRBJ1-2; d_call: NA; cdr3_nt: TGTGTCAGCAGTCCGTCTGGGGCATTAGGGTTAAGGGACTACATCTTC; cdr3_aa: CVSSPSGALGLRDYIF
v_call: TRBV6-6; clone_size: NA; j_call: TRBJ2-3; d_call: NA; cdr3_nt: TGTGTCAGCAGTTACGTCTGGGTCAGGAGGCTGACAGATACGCAGTATTTT; cdr3_aa: CVSSYVWVRRLTDTQYF
v_call: TRBV6-1; clone_size: medium-sized; j_call: TRBJ2-6; d_call: NA; cdr3_nt: TGTGCCAGCACTTTCGATTGGGGAAGCTCTGGGGCCAACGTCCTGACTTTC; cdr3_aa: CASTFDWGSSGANVLTF
v_call: TRBV10-3; clone_size: NA; j_call: TRBJ1-1; d_call: TRBD1; cdr3_nt: TGTGCCATCATTGGTGACAGGGCGAACACTGAAGCCTTCTTT; cdr3_aa: CAIIGDRANTEAFF
v_call: TRBV11-2; clone_size: few; j_call: TRBJ2-1; d_call: NA; cdr3_nt: TGTGCCAGCAGCTCCAACAGGGTGCCCTACAATGAGCAGTTCTTC; cdr3_aa: CASSSNRVPYNEQFF
v_call: TRBV4-2; clone_size: NA; j_call: TRBJ1-4; d_call: TRBD1; cdr3_nt: TGTGCCAGCTGCCAAGATTTACAGGGGATTGGTGAAAAACTGTTTTTT; cdr3_aa: CASCQDLQGIGEKLFF
v_call: TRBV29-1; clone_size: NA; j_call: TRBJ1-5; d_call: NA; cdr3_nt: TGCAGCGTTGGAAAGGCGGGCACAGATACGCAGCATTTT; cdr3_aa: CSVGKAGTDTQHF
v_call: TRBV28; clone_size: NA; j_call: TRBJ1-2; d_call: TRBD1; cdr3_nt: TGTGCCAGCAGTTTTTCCGGGACAGGGGGCTATGGCTACACCTTC; cdr3_aa: CASSFSGTGGYGYTF
v_call: TRBV12-3/TRBV12-4; clone_size: NA; j_call: TRBJ1-5; d_call: TRBD1; cdr3_nt: TGTGCCAGCAGTCCTAGGGACAGCCCCAATAAGCCTCAGCATTTT; cdr3_aa: CASSPRDSPNKPQHF
v_call: TRBV11-2; clone_size: once; j_call: TRBJ2-7; d_call: NA; cdr3_nt: TGTGCCAGTAGCCAATATTCGGGAGTGGGCAACGAGCAGTACTTC; cdr3_aa: CASSQYSGVGNEQYF
v_call: TRBV12-3/TRBV12-4; clone_size: many; j_call: TRBJ2-1; d_call: NA; cdr3_nt: TGTGCCAGCAGTTTGACAGATAATGAGCAGTTCTTC; cdr3_aa: CASSLTDNEQFF
v_call: TRBV11-2; clone_size: NA; j_call: TRBJ2-7; d_call: TRBD1; cdr3_nt: TGTGCCAGCAGCTCCCGGACAGGAGGCGCTAAGAGACAGGAGCAGTACTTC; cdr3_aa: CASSSRTGGAKRQEQYF
v_call: TRBV11-2; clone_size: NA; j_call: TRBJ2-3; d_call: NA; cdr3_nt: TGTGCCAGCAACCCCCCGACTGGCGGCAGCACAGATATGCAGTATTTT; cdr3_aa: CASNPPTGGSTDMQYF
v_call: TRBV2; clone_size: many; j_call: TRBJ2-7; d_call: TRBD2; cdr3_nt: TGTGCCAGCAGCCCTACTAGCGGGAGTAAAGGCGAGCAGTACTTC; cdr3_aa: CASSPTSGSKGEQYF
v_call: TRBV7-6; clone_size: NA; j_call: TRBJ2-3; d_call: TRBD2; cdr3_nt: TGTGCCAGCAGCTTAGCTACGGGAGGGGGAGCAGATACGCAGTATTTT; cdr3_aa: CASSLATGGGADTQYF
v_call: TRBV4-1; clone_size: NA; j_call: TRBJ1-4; d_call: TRBD1; cdr3_nt: TGCGCCAGCAACCAGGACAGGGTAAATGAAAAACTGTTTTTT; cdr3_aa: CASNQDRVNEKLFF